This TCR beta chain was profiled in a study of T cells in localized non-small cell lung cancer. Study-level points and caveats: Those with higher blood T cell density had longer overall survival. Adjacent lung was found to contain a median roughly 60 of the top 100 tumor clones. Uninvolved adjacent lung showed peak T cell clonality, exceeding tumor.

Clones were sequenced by immunoSEQ multiplex PCR, and TCRdb holds only the in-frame ones, with some missing. The table shows 25,000 to 35,000 clones, with 85% to 90% occurring only once. Trimming cost V 0 bases and J 7 bases; bases outside gene matches: 18. Germline values: CDR1 SGHRS, CDR2 YFSETQ. CDR3 length: 19 amino acids. This clone was seen once. Its antigen remains unidentified. This chain links TRBV5-1 with TRBJ1-4, with 7 bases identical to TRBD1. The sequences come from peripheral blood, collected before any cancer treatment. The clonotype originates from a female donor of 60 years or more with stage I lung adenocarcinoma. The CDR3 coding sequence is TGCGCCAGCAGCTTGGGAATAATCGCGGGACAGCGATTGGGTGAAAAACTGTTTTTT. Translation: CASSLGIIAGQRLGEKLFF.